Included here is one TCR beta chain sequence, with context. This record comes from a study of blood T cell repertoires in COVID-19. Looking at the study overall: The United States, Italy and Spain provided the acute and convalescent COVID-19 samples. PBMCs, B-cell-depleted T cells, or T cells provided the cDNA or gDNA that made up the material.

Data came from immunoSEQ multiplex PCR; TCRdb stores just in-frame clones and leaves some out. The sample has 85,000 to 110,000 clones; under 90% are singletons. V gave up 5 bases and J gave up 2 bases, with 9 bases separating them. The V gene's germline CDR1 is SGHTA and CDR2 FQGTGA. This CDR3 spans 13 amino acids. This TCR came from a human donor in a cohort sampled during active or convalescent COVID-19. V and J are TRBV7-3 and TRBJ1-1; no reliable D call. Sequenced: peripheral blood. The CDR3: CASSVDKNTEAFF. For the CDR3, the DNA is TGTGCCAGCAGCGTAGACAAAAACACTGAAGCTTTCTTT.